This is a list of T cell receptor beta chains from one sample in a study of T cell repertoires in cytomegalovirus infection. TCRdb reprocessed the reads with MiXCR, giving one entry per CDR3 protein. The sample consists of a few hundred thousand distinct CDR3 sequences, 15% to 20% of them appearing once. The material sequenced was PBMCs. The receptors shown here come from a human donor in good health (CMV status not recorded). Some clones in this sample may be carry-over from other donors' samples. Each CDR3 is given with its conserved first and last residue. D genes are given only for firm matches. Clone size appears in some rows only: once, few, many, or a class for an expanded clone.

d_call: -
j_call: TRBJ1-5
clone_size: many
v_call: TRBV6-2/TRBV6-3
cdr3_aa: CASRDSGNQPQHF
cdr3_nt: TGTGCCAGCAGAGATAGCGGCAATCAGCCCCAGCATTTT

d_call: -
j_call: TRBJ1-2
clone_size: few
v_call: TRBV4-2
cdr3_aa: CASSHDRSAVGYTF
cdr3_nt: TGTGCCAGCAGCCACGACAGGTCGGCGGTGGGCTACACCTTC

d_call: -
j_call: TRBJ1-1
clone_size: many
v_call: TRBV11-2
cdr3_aa: CASSLDTGRTEAFF
cdr3_nt: TGTGCCAGCAGCTTAGATACAGGACGAACTGAAGCTTTCTTT

d_call: TRBD2
j_call: TRBJ2-1
clone_size: many
v_call: TRBV7-8
cdr3_aa: CASSPMDTSGDTHNEQFF
cdr3_nt: TGTGCCAGCAGCCCCATGGATACTAGCGGGGACACCCACAATGAGCAGTTCTTC

d_call: TRBD1
j_call: TRBJ2-5
clone_size: -
v_call: TRBV6-1
cdr3_aa: CASSSQGALGQETQYF
cdr3_nt: TGTGCCAGCAGTTCCCAGGGGGCTCTCGGCCAAGAGACCCAGTACTTC

d_call: -
j_call: TRBJ2-1
clone_size: many
v_call: TRBV7-2
cdr3_aa: CASSLDRNSYNEQFF
cdr3_nt: TGTGCCAGCAGCCTGGACCGTAACTCCTACAATGAGCAGTTCTTC

d_call: -
j_call: TRBJ2-7
clone_size: many
v_call: TRBV20-1
cdr3_aa: CSATDPGLLLSYEQYF
cdr3_nt: TGCAGTGCTACCGACCCGGGACTCCTGCTTTCCTACGAGCAGTACTTC

d_call: TRBD1
j_call: TRBJ2-2
clone_size: -
v_call: TRBV5-1
cdr3_aa: CASTDIETGTGVGGELFF
cdr3_nt: TGCGCCAGCACCGACATAGAAACCGGGACAGGAGTTGGCGGGGAGCTGTTTTTT

d_call: TRBD2
j_call: TRBJ2-7
clone_size: -
v_call: TRBV6-6
cdr3_aa: CASSLTSGGGAYEQYF
cdr3_nt: TGTGCCAGCAGCCTAACTAGCGGGGGGGGGGCCTACGAGCAGTACTTC

d_call: -
j_call: TRBJ2-5
clone_size: many
v_call: TRBV20-1
cdr3_aa: CSARDLWSEETQYF
cdr3_nt: TGCAGTGCTAGAGATCTATGGTCAGAAGAGACCCAGTACTTC